These 26 T cell receptor beta chains share one sample of origin, sequenced in a study of cytomegalovirus exposure and HLA in healthy donors. 60 Vbeta and 13 Jbeta primers were used in PCR. The method was immunoSEQ multiplex PCR; TCRdb's version includes in-frame clones alone and lacks a portion of them. The data include more than 85,000 clones; the top ten clones carry just over 5.5%. Source material: PBMCs. Every receptor here comes from a girl aged 5-17 years in good health and CMV-seropositive.

V and J are TRBV4-3 and TRBJ1-6, with 8 positions matching TRBD1. The germline V gene has CDR1 LGHNA and CDR2 YSLEER. The V and J ends lost 6 bases and 8 bases, in that order; junction bases with no gene match: 6. This CDR3 comprises 14 residues. CDR3 loop: CASSQKQGDSPLHF. In DNA form, the CDR3 reads TGCGCCAGCAGTCAAAAACAGGGGGATTCACCCCTCCACTTT.

V is TRBV29-1 and J is TRBJ2-5, with TRBD1 identical over 12 bases. CDR1 SQVTM and CDR2 ANQGSEA come from the germline V gene. The CDR3 spans 15 residues. V gave up 0 bases and J gave up 2 bases; unmatched junction bases: 1. The CDR3 DNA reads as TGCAGCGTTGAAGAGGGACAGGGGGCGCAAGAGACCCAGTACTTC. Protein product: CSVEEGQGAQETQYF.

The V gene is TRBV18, the J gene TRBJ2-3, with 7 bases identical to TRBD2. With 6 bases clipped from V and 0 bases from J, the junction kept 9 bases outside the gene matches. There are 16 residues in the CDR3. CDR1 and CDR2 (germline): KGHSH, LQKENI. CDR3 bases: TGTGCCAGCTCGCCCATAGCGGGCCAAAGCACAGATACGCAGTATTTT. Translated: CASSPIAGQSTDTQYF.

The V gene is TRBV7-6, the J gene TRBJ2-5; TRBD2 agrees at 13 bases. Germline V gives CDR1 SGHVS, CDR2 FNYEAQ. The CDR3 runs 19 residues. V lost 1 base to trimming and J lost 5 bases; unmatched junction nucleotides: 13. The CDR3 nucleotides read TGTGCCAGCAGCTTAGTCCCCCCGACTAGCGGGGGGATTAGGGAGACCCAGTACTTC. It is translated as CASSLVPPTSGGIRETQYF.

A word on this clone: Its ends do not fully match the called genes, so a read error is possible. The V call is TRBV30, the J call TRBJ2-5, with 10 positions matching TRBD2. The germline V gene encodes CDR1 GTSNPN and CDR2 SVGIG (reference sequence). CDR3 length: 15 amino acids. The CDR3 loop is CAGRGAGGRGETQYF. The DNA of the CDR3 is TGTGCCGGGAGGGGAGCGGGGGGGCGTGGAGAGACCCAGTACTTC.

CDR3 loop: CASSWGQGADEQYF. DNA for the CDR3: TGCGCCAGCAGCTGGGGACAGGGGGCAGACGAGCAGTACTTC. This rearrangement joins TRBV5-1 to TRBJ2-7; the match to TRBD1 covers 12 bases. V dropped 3 bases and J dropped 5; count of bases not matched to a gene: 3. The germline CDR1 and CDR2 sequences are SGHRS and YFSETQ. The CDR3 is 14 residues long.

The rearrangement uses TRBV5-4 and TRBJ1-2; D is ambiguous. V was clipped by 0 bases and J by 8 bases, with 14 bases between them. The CDR3 has 14 residues. The germline gives CDR1 SGHNT, CDR2 YYREEE (reference sequence). CDR3 residues: CASSLDSWESGYTF. CDR3 bases: TGTGCCAGCAGCTTGGATAGTTGGGAGAGCGGCTACACCTTC.

The chain employs TRBV5-1 and TRBJ1-1; 9 positions agree with TRBD1. V lost 4 bases to trimming and J lost 3 bases; unmatched junction nucleotides: 13. Germline assignment: CDR1 SGHRS and CDR2 YFSETQ. The CDR3 sequence is 17 residues long. CDR3 DNA sequence: TGCGCCAGCAGCGAGGCGTTTCCGGGACAGGGTTACACTGAAGCTTTCTTT. This sequence encodes CASSEAFPGQGYTEAFF.

The V call is TRBV5-1, the J call TRBJ2-3; no firm D call. The length of the CDR3 is 13 residues. Trimming stripped 1 base from V and 3 bases from J, with 6 bases between. Germline CDR1 and CDR2: SGHRS and YFSETQ. The CDR3 region has the DNA TGCGCCAGCAGCTTGTCAGTGACAGATACGCAGTATTTT. It codes for CASSLSVTDTQYF.

The chain couples TRBV5-4 to TRBJ2-5; 9 bases map to TRBD1. Germline-derived CDR1 and CDR2 are SGHNT and YYREEE (reference sequence). The CDR3 contains 16 residues. Unmatched junction bases numbered 10, after V lost 3 bases and J lost 4 bases. The CDR3 DNA reads as TGTGCCAGCAGCTGGGCCGACAGGGGGGTGCGAGAGACCCAGTACTTC. Its translation: CASSWADRGVRETQYF.

V usage is TRBV29-1 and J usage is TRBJ2-1; 9 bases line up with TRBD1. The germline V gene encodes CDR1 SQVTM and CDR2 ANQGSEA. CDR3 length: 12 amino acids. V gave up 6 bases and J gave up 9 bases; unmatched junction bases: 6. The CDR3 DNA reads as TGCAGCGTCCGGACAGGGGAGACTGAGCAGTTCTTC. Amino acids: CSVRTGETEQFF.

The gene calls are TRBV7-7 and TRBJ2-5, with D perhaps TRBD2 (5 bases). The CDR3 has 15 amino acids. Germline CDR1 is SSHAT and CDR2 is FNYEAQ (reference sequence). V lost 5 bases to trimming and J lost 3 bases, with 16 bases between them. The CDR3, as DNA: TGTGCCAGCAGCGAGGGTGATCGGGTAGAAGAGACCCAGTACTTC. It specifies CASSEGDRVEETQYF.

The V and J genes are TRBV5-1 and TRBJ1-2; D is possibly TRBD1 (5 bases). Germline loops: CDR1 SGHRS, CDR2 YFSETQ. Trimming stripped 5 bases from V and 4 bases from J, with 15 bases between. The CDR3 has 14 residues. CDR3 protein: CASSPGGRAYGYTF. For the CDR3, the DNA is TGCGCCAGCAGTCCCGGGGGACGGGCCTATGGCTACACCTTC.

The V call is TRBV2, the J call TRBJ1-2; D ambiguous. The length of the CDR3 is 14 residues. Germline V gene data show CDR1 as SNHLY and CDR2 as FYNNEI. V was pared by 6 bases and J by 1 base, with 12 bases between. This CDR3 reads CASRAGGFNYGYTF. The DNA of the CDR3 is TGTGCCAGCAGGGCAGGAGGGTTTAACTATGGCTACACCTTC.

This chain's CDR3 is CASVPPLSGDYAGELFF. The CDR3 DNA reads as TGTGCCAGCGTACCACCCCTCTCGGGGGATTACGCCGGGGAGCTGTTTTTT. J is TRBJ2-2 and V is TRBV18; D might be TRBD2 (6 bases). Trimming took 8 bases from V and 6 from J, leaving 25 bases between them. CDR3 length equals 17 residues. CDR1 and CDR2 from the germline V gene are KGHSH and LQKENI.

On this clone: Sequence at one end of the junction differs from germline and may be a read error. The chain is built from TRBV5-1 and TRBJ1-6, with D possibly TRBD1 on 5 matching bases. This CDR3 comprises 14 residues. Looked up from germline, CDR1 is SGHRS and CDR2 is YFSETQ. DNA of the CDR3: TGCGCCAGCAGTCGGGACTCCTATAATTCACCCCTACACTTT. Amino acid sequence: CASSRDSYNSPLHF.

The genes are TRBV29-1 and TRBJ1-1; D might be TRBD1 (5 bases). Germline V gene data show CDR1 as SQVTM and CDR2 as ANQGSEA. This CDR3 region has 14 residues. Trimming stripped 5 bases from V and 3 bases from J, with 16 bases between. The CDR3 DNA reads as TGCAGCGTTCAGCCTGGCGGGACGGACACTGAAGCTTTCTTT. Its translation is CSVQPGGTDTEAFF.

Points on this clone: Other DNA sequences within the sample encode an identical CDR3. The chain links TRBV20-1 to TRBJ2-5; 7 nucleotides align to TRBD2. Germline CDR1 reads DFQATT; CDR2 reads SNEGSKA (reference sequence). J was trimmed by 5 bases and V by 6 bases; bases with no gene match: 0. This CDR3 has 10 amino acids. In DNA form, the CDR3 reads TGCAGTGCCGGGAGGGAGACCCAGTACTTC. Amino acids: CSAGRETQYF.

The V and J genes are TRBV5-4 and TRBJ2-7; D not certain. The germline V gene encodes CDR1 SGHNT and CDR2 YYREEE (reference sequence). V was trimmed by 0 bases and J by 5 bases, leaving 15 bases between them. The CDR3 is 15 residues long. CDR3 region: CASSLEPISHHEQYF. The CDR3 region has the DNA TGTGCCAGCAGCTTGGAGCCGATATCCCATCACGAGCAGTACTTC.

CDR3 sequence: CASSLACPCRPHYGYTF. The CDR3 region has the DNA TGTGCCAGCAGCTTAGCCTGCCCCTGCAGGCCTCACTATGGCTACACCTTC. The V call is TRBV11-1, the J call TRBJ1-2; D unresolved. This CDR3 contains 17 residues. Germline loops: CDR1 SGHAT, CDR2 FQDESV (reference sequence). V was cut by 0 bases and J by 3 bases, with 17 bases left in between.

The chain carries TRBV5-1 and TRBJ1-1; D is possibly TRBD1 (6 bases). CDR3 length: 13 residues. Germline V lookup: CDR1 SGHRS, CDR2 YFSETQ. The V and J ends lost 4 bases and 8 bases respectively, with 15 bases between them. The CDR3 region is CASSLRQDLEAFF. CDR3 coding DNA: TGCGCCAGCAGCCTCCGACAGGACCTAGAAGCTTTCTTT.

This rearrangement joins TRBV19 to TRBJ2-1; D remains ambiguous. Deletions cut 5 bases from V and 8 bases from J, with 7 bases between. Germline CDR1 LNHDA, CDR2 SQIVND (reference sequence). CDR3 size: 11 residues. CDR3 sequence: CASSERDEQFF. The CDR3 DNA follows: TGTGCCAGTAGTGAGAGAGATGAGCAGTTCTTC.

The rearrangement links TRBV4-1 to TRBJ2-5; 12 bases fit TRBD2. V was clipped by 3 bases and J by 1 base; unmatched bases: 6. This CDR3 is 17 amino acids long. The V gene's germline CDR1 is MGHRA and CDR2 YSYEKL. In DNA, the CDR3 is TGCGCCAGCAGCCATACCCTGACTAGCGGGAGCCAAGAGACCCAGTACTTC. Protein product: CASSHTLTSGSQETQYF.

The gene calls are TRBV30 and TRBJ2-1; 8 bases agree with TRBD2. Germline V gene data show CDR1 as GTSNPN and CDR2 as SVGIG (reference sequence). J lost 6 bases, V lost 1 base, and 8 bases had no gene match. The CDR3 contains 15 residues. The DNA for the CDR3 is TGTGCCTGGAGTGGTTCGCGGGGGGCCGGCAATGAGCAGTTCTTC. The encoded protein is CAWSGSRGAGNEQFF.

The chain links TRBV5-4 to TRBJ1-1; D call uncertain. The CDR3 contains 16 residues. Looked up from germline, CDR1 is SGHNT and CDR2 is YYREEE (reference sequence). V was cut by 0 bases and J by 4 bases, with 16 bases left in between. The CDR3 spells CASSLGSRSRGTEAFF. CDR3 coding DNA: TGTGCCAGCAGCTTGGGATCCCGTTCACGGGGCACTGAAGCTTTCTTT.

The chain carries TRBV5-4 and TRBJ2-5; 13 bases are shared with TRBD2. Germline values: CDR1 SGHNT, CDR2 YYREEE (reference sequence). Germline trimming cut 4 bases from V and 1 base from J; bases unmatched to any gene: 4. CDR3 length equals 16 residues. As DNA, the CDR3 is TGTGCCAGCAGCGAGACTAGCGGGGGGATCCAAGAGACCCAGTACTTC. Its protein product is CASSETSGGIQETQYF.